This entry concerns a single TCR beta chain. Its target is not known. The data derive from a study of shared clonotypes between healthy human individuals. V lost 4 bases and J 6 bases, leaving 9 bases between the germline ends. Germline CDR1 and CDR2: SGHRS and YFSETQ. The CDR3 has 12 amino acids. The assay was immunoSEQ multiplex PCR, and TCRdb's table has in-frame clones only and misses some. The sample includes millions of clones, 85% to 95% of them seen just once. Overall study findings and caveats: Expectations were that clonotype sharing among donors would be affected by sequencing depth.

This receptor was taken from a man in his late teens or twenties in good health. The rearrangement uses TRBV5-1 and TRBJ2-3; D is perhaps TRBD1 or TRBD2 (5 bases each). What was sequenced was naive CD4+ T cells sorted from blood. This sample's subset: CD45RA+ positively selected. This CDR3 reads CASSEGSDTQYF. The CDR3 nucleotides are TGCGCCAGCAGCGAGGGGTCGGATACGCAGTATTTT. Looking up the rest from reference TRBV5-1 and TRBJ2-3 gives the full variable domain: KAGVTQTPRYLIKTRGQQVTLSCSPISGHRSVSWYQQTPGQGLQFLFEYFSETQRNKGNFPGRFSGRQFSNSRSEMNVSTLELGDSALYLCASSEGSDTQYFGPGTRLTVL.